These 18 T cell receptor beta chains came from one sample sequenced in a study of OX40 agonist ivuxolimab in advanced cancers. TCRdb keeps only in-frame clones here, not all; method: immunoSEQ multiplex PCR. The table records over 14,000 clones, more than 65% of them present only once. The source was CD4+ or CD8+ T cells sorted from blood, collected in a trial of the OX40 agonist ivuxolimab. These receptors came from an adult with an advanced solid tumor such as melanoma, head and neck, liver or kidney cancer.

This chain links TRBV28 with TRBJ2-1; D is uncertain. The CDR3 is 14 residues long. Trimming stripped 3 bases from V and 0 bases from J, with 6 bases between. Germline-derived CDR1 and CDR2 are MDHEN and SYDVKM. The CDR3 DNA follows: TGTGCCAGCAGTTTCTACGGCTCCTACAATGAGCAGTTCTTC. Residues: CASSFYGSYNEQFF.

The V call is TRBV28, the J call TRBJ2-1; the D gene is possibly TRBD2 (7 bases). V was trimmed by 6 bases and J by 6 bases, leaving 15 bases between them. Germline V gene sequence: CDR1 MDHEN, CDR2 SYDVKM. The CDR3 totals 14 residues. The CDR3 protein is CASRRGGVRNEQFF. The DNA for the CDR3 is TGTGCCAGCAGACGAGGGGGGGTACGCAATGAGCAGTTCTTC.

Only a few counts were recorded for this clone. This chain uses TRBV28 with TRBJ2-4, with D unclear. The germline CDR1 and CDR2 sequences are MDHEN and SYDVKM. CDR3 length: 20 amino acids. With 3 bases removed from V and 3 bases from J, the gap between germline ends came to 27 bases. This CDR3 reads CASSLIIRDTLDLNKNIQYF. DNA for the CDR3: TGTGCCAGCAGTTTGATAATTCGAGACACTTTAGACTTGAACAAAAACATTCAGTACTTC.

This clone is classed as medium-sized. Different DNA sequences within this sample yield the same CDR3. This sequence joins TRBV5-1 and TRBJ2-7; no reliable D call. The CDR3 totals 13 residues. Trimming took off 0 bases at V and 7 bases at J, with 11 bases between the two ends. CDR1 and CDR2 (germline): SGHRS, YFSETQ. The CDR3 region is CASSLGTSGEQYF. DNA for the CDR3: TGCGCCAGCAGCTTGGGGACCAGTGGGGAGCAGTACTTC.

J is TRBJ2-1 and V is TRBV5-6; 8 nucleotides align to TRBD2. This CDR3 comprises 17 residues. V was pared by 0 bases and J by 7 bases, with 12 bases of the junction left unmatched. From germline, CDR1 is SGHDT and CDR2 YYEEEE. CDR3 sequence reads: CASSLASAGRAGNEQFF. The CDR3 nucleotides read TGTGCCAGCAGCTTGGCCTCAGCCGGGAGGGCCGGGAATGAGCAGTTCTTC.

This clone was found once. The CDR3, as DNA: TGTGCCAGCAGCCAAGCTCGGACTGCCTACAATGAGCAGTTCTTC. Its translation: CASSQARTAYNEQFF. The chain uses TRBV14 and TRBJ2-1, with a possible D match to TRBD2 (5 bases). Per the germline V gene, CDR1 is SGHDN and CDR2 is FVKESK. The CDR3 spans 15 residues. Trimming pared 1 base from V and 2 bases from J, leaving 9 bases between.

CDR3 nucleotide sequence: TGTGCCAGCAGCTTAGATCCGGGACAACCCTACGAGCAGTACTTC. Translated: CASSLDPGQPYEQYF. The chain couples TRBV7-2 to TRBJ2-7, with a tentative D call TRBD1 (6 bases). The V gene lost 1 base and the J gene lost 2 bases, with 12 bases spanning the gap. Germline-derived CDR1 and CDR2 are SGHTA and FQGNSA. The CDR3 sequence is 15 residues long.

This sequence joins TRBV7-3 and TRBJ2-1; maybe TRBD2 (5 bases). The ends were cut back, 1 base at V and 0 bases at J, with 7 bases in the middle. Germline V gives CDR1 SGHTA, CDR2 FQGTGA. The CDR3 is 15 residues long. The CDR3 here is CASSLMGSSYNEQFF. CDR3 DNA: TGTGCCAGCAGCTTAATGGGGAGCTCCTACAATGAGCAGTTCTTC.

This chain links TRBV5-4 with TRBJ2-7; a possible D gene is TRBD2 (5 bases). V was cut by 0 bases and J by 6 bases, with 7 bases left in between. The CDR3 is 12 amino acids. Germline V gene lookup returns CDR1 SGHNT and CDR2 YYREEE (reference sequence). The CDR3 loop is CASSLGGLEQYF. CDR3 DNA: TGTGCCAGCAGCTTGGGCGGGCTCGAGCAGTACTTC.

This chain uses TRBV14 with TRBJ2-4, with 7 bases aligning to TRBD1. After removal of 4 bases from V and 6 bases from J, the junction contained 6 bases not matched to a gene. The germline gives CDR1 SGHDN, CDR2 FVKESK. This CDR3 is 14 amino acids long. The CDR3: CASSLGQVPNIQYF. CDR3 sequence (DNA): TGTGCCAGCAGCCTCGGACAGGTTCCAAACATTCAGTACTTC.

CDR3 nucleotide sequence: TGTGCCAGCAGCTTCGGACAGGGTTACAATGAGCAGTTCTTC. Its protein product is CASSFGQGYNEQFF. The chain is built from TRBV11-2 and TRBJ2-1; 8 nucleotides match TRBD1. Germline V gene sequence: CDR1 SGHAT, CDR2 FQNNGV. The CDR3 covers 14 residues. The J segment lost 4 bases and the V segment lost 3 bases, leaving 2 bases of the junction unmatched.

This rearrangement joins TRBV6-1 to TRBJ2-1; 9 bases fit TRBD1. CDR1 is MNHNS, CDR2 SASEGT, per germline. This CDR3 region has 12 residues. The V segment lost 8 bases and the J segment 6 bases; nucleotides outside the gene matches: 2. CDR3 protein: CASGQGSNEQFF. CDR3 coding DNA: TGTGCCAGCGGACAGGGGAGCAATGAGCAGTTCTTC.

In its sample, this clone ranks as medium-sized. This chain connects TRBV4-1 to TRBJ2-1; D remains unclear. V was clipped by 7 bases and J by 0 bases, with 10 bases between them. CDR1 and CDR2 (germline): MGHRA, YSYEKL. CDR3 length: 14 residues. The DNA for the CDR3 is TGCGCCAGCAAGGACCCCAGCTCCTACAATGAGCAGTTCTTC. Protein: CASKDPSSYNEQFF.

The chain uses TRBV28 and TRBJ2-7; 8 bases fit TRBD1. The CDR3 extends over 14 amino acids. Per the germline V gene, CDR1 is MDHEN and CDR2 is SYDVKM. V shed 5 bases, J shed 5 bases, and the junction held 8 bases outside the gene matches. The CDR3 spells CASSRGQGNHEQYF. The DNA of the CDR3 is TGTGCCAGCAGTCGAGGACAGGGTAACCACGAGCAGTACTTC.

This clone showed up just once. The rearrangement uses TRBV7-8 and TRBJ2-7; D might be TRBD1 (6 bases). The CDR3 covers 17 residues. Germline V CDR1 and CDR2: SGHVS, FQNEAQ. V lost 1 base, J lost 3 bases, and 19 bases lay in between. CDR3 in DNA: TGTGCCAGCAGCTTAGGTGGAAGGACAGTAATACTCTACGAGCAGTACTTC. Protein: CASSLGGRTVILYEQYF.

This chain links TRBV11-2 with TRBJ2-3; D is perhaps TRBD1 (5 bases). V was cut by 1 base and J by 5 bases, with 10 bases left in between. CDR3 length: 14 amino acids. Germline V CDR1 and CDR2: SGHAT, FQNNGV. In nucleotides, the CDR3 is TGTGCCAGCAGCTTAGGCCCCCAGGGAGATACGCAGTATTTT. Amino acids: CASSLGPQGDTQYF.

The chain carries TRBV19 and TRBJ2-7; D not resolved. V was cut by 5 bases and J by 5 bases, with 13 bases left in between. Germline CDR1 and CDR2: LNHDA and SQIVND (reference sequence). CDR3 size: 13 residues. For the CDR3, the DNA is TGTGCCAGTAGTTACTTGGGGAACAACGAGCAGTACTTC. It yields the protein CASSYLGNNEQYF.

This clone has a single count. The chain carries TRBV28 and TRBJ2-5; 7 bases are shared with TRBD2. The V gene end was trimmed by 4 bases and the J gene end by 2 bases; junction bases not matched to a gene: 10. CDR3 length: 16 residues. Germline V gene sequence: CDR1 MDHEN, CDR2 SYDVKM. CDR3: CASSSPISGWQETQYF. In nucleotides, the CDR3 is TGTGCCAGCAGTTCCCCGATTAGCGGGTGGCAAGAGACCCAGTACTTC.